What follows describes a single T cell receptor (beta chain). Time point indicated: pre-sensitization, week 0. The treatment here: therapeutic diphenylcyclopropenone sensitization with weekly scalp DPC. The sample is drawn from a study of human T cells and chemical hapten exposure. In the study overall: The patients, most of them female, presented with alopecia areata, totalis or universalis.

The V end was cut by 5 bases, the J end by 8 bases, with 24 bases between. Germline V gene lookup returns CDR1 SEHNR and CDR2 FQNEAQ (reference sequence). This CDR3 comprises 17 residues. Each CDR3 protein gets one entry after TCRdb re-called the RACE reads with MiXCR. This sample carries some 360,000 distinct CDR3 sequences, about 5.1% of them seen once, and the ten largest clones take just over 2.5%. This rearrangement joins TRBV7-9 to TRBJ1-4; perhaps TRBD1 as D (5 bases). The TCR sequence derives from a woman aged 45-60 years with alopecia areata. Some clones in this sample may be carry-over from other donors' samples. Sequenced material: whole blood, taken in connection with sensitization to the hapten diphenylcyclopropenone (DPC). For the CDR3, the DNA is TGTGCCAGCAGCCCCCCCCTGGGCAGCCAGAACAGGGAAAAACTGTTTTTT. It yields the protein CASSPPLGSQNREKLFF.